What follows are 9 T cell receptor beta chains derived from one specimen sequenced in a study of Ad26.COV2.S vaccination and SARS-CoV-2 variants. The table came from immunoSEQ multiplex PCR; TCRdb's copy has only in-frame clones and leaves some out. The data hold tens of thousands of clones, with approximately 82% observed a single time. This specimen consisted of peripheral blood, obtained after recovery from COVID-19. The receptors were gathered from a human donor who had recovered from COVID-19.

This clone has only a few counts. The chain employs TRBV18 and TRBJ2-6; D is perhaps TRBD1 (6 bases). CDR1 and CDR2 from the germline V gene are KGHSH and LQKENI. This CDR3 spans 16 amino acids. V lost 3 bases and J lost 2, with 11 bases in between. In nucleotides, the CDR3 is TGTGCCAGCTCACCTTATACAGGGCCTGGGGCCAACGTCCTGACTTTC. Protein product: CASSPYTGPGANVLTF.

The gene calls are TRBV12-5 and TRBJ2-7; 10 bases line up with TRBD1. Per germline, CDR1 LGHNT and CDR2 FRNRAP. CDR3 length: 16 amino acids. J was trimmed by 3 bases and V by 6 bases; bases with no gene match: 11. CDR3: CASGTTDRGPLYEQYF. For the CDR3, the DNA is TGTGCTAGTGGCACGACCGACAGGGGGCCCCTCTACGAGCAGTACTTC.

The chain carries TRBV11-2 and TRBJ1-6, with D perhaps TRBD1 (6 bases). The V end lost 4 bases, the J end lost 9 bases, and 16 bases lay between the germline ends. CDR3 length: 15 amino acids. Germline CDR1 and CDR2: SGHAT and FQNNGV. This chain's CDR3 is CASSSGRGQGSPLHF. The CDR3 DNA reads as TGTGCCAGCAGCTCGGGCAGGGGCCAAGGTTCACCCCTCCACTTT.

This sequence joins TRBV21-1 and TRBJ2-5; TRBD1 is the table's D call, not checked against the DNA. TRBV21-1 is tagged as a pseudogene. The CDR3 totals 14 residues. CDR3 coding DNA: TGTGCCAGCAGCACCCCCAGGGGGCAAGAGACCCAGTACTTC. Protein sequence: CASSTPRGQETQYF.

This chain uses TRBV27 with TRBJ2-1, with 8 bases matching TRBD1. This CDR3 comprises 17 residues. The V gene end was trimmed by 6 bases and the J gene end by 5 bases; junction bases not matched to a gene: 15. Germline CDR1 reads MNHEY; CDR2 reads SMNVEV (reference sequence). The CDR3 here is CASRRRTGIWSDNEQFF. For the CDR3, the DNA is TGTGCCAGCAGAAGGCGGACAGGGATTTGGTCCGACAATGAGCAGTTCTTC.

V is TRBV3-1 (or the pseudogene TRBV3-2) and J is TRBJ2-1, with TRBD2 matching over 14 bases. Trimming removed 6 bases from V and 10 bases from J; junction bases left unmatched: 5. In germline, CDR1 is LGHDT, CDR2 YNNKEL (reference sequence). This CDR3 spans 14 amino acids. CDR3 DNA sequence: TGTGCCAGCAGAGGACTAGCGGGAGGAGGGGAGCAGTTCTTC. Translating gives CASRGLAGGGEQFF.

This clone was detected only once. This sequence joins TRBV27 and TRBJ2-1; D perhaps matches TRBD2 (6 bases). The V end lost 1 base, the J end lost 0 bases, and 13 bases lay between the germline ends. This CDR3 spans 17 amino acids. Germline CDR1 MNHEY, CDR2 SMNVEV (reference sequence). CDR3 amino acids: CASSLWGGESSYNEQFF. DNA for the CDR3: TGTGCCAGCAGTTTATGGGGCGGGGAGAGCTCCTACAATGAGCAGTTCTTC.

The rearrangement links TRBV3-1 (or the pseudogene TRBV3-2) to TRBJ1-4; D remains ambiguous. V was clipped by 4 bases and J by 7 bases, with 4 bases between them. CDR3 length equals 11 residues. Looked up from germline, CDR1 is LGHDT and CDR2 is YNNKEL (reference sequence). The CDR3 here is CASSPGEKLFF. CDR3 bases: TGTGCCAGCAGCCCGGGTGAAAAACTGTTTTTT.

The V call is TRBV4-3, the J call TRBJ1-2; the match to TRBD1 covers 7 bases. The CDR3 sequence is 18 residues long. From germline, CDR1 is LGHNA and CDR2 YSLEER. After removal of 0 bases from V and 8 bases from J, the junction contained 18 bases not matched to a gene. The CDR3 loop reads CASSQEIGGGAGIRGYTF. The CDR3 bases are TGCGCCAGCAGCCAAGAAATAGGAGGGGGCGCTGGAATTCGCGGCTACACCTTC.